This T cell receptor (beta chain) comes out of a study of blood T cell repertoires in COVID-19. Looking at the study overall: T cells, B-cell-depleted T cells, or PBMCs provided the cDNA or gDNA that served as material.

Per the authors' pipeline: Amplification of reference gene primers was used by the study to estimate nucleated cell counts. TCRdb's table, derived via immunoSEQ multiplex PCR, lists solely in-frame clones and lacks some. V and J calls and clone size are as listed in that table; D and trimming were resolved from the DNA. Found here are some 45,000 clones, about nine tenths of them singletons; the top ten hold around 15%. Only one count was recorded for this clone. V dropped 2 bases and J dropped 7 bases, with 12 bases sitting between them. CDR3 length: 13 amino acids. Germline CDR1 reads MNHEY; CDR2 reads SVGAGI.

The source material was peripheral blood. This chain links TRBV6-5 with TRBJ2-7; possibly TRBD2 for D (5 bases). This clonotype was sampled from a human donor in a cohort sampled during active COVID-19. The CDR3 spells CASSYQMGEEQYF. The CDR3 DNA is TGTGCCAGCAGTTACCAAATGGGAGAGGAGCAGTACTTC.